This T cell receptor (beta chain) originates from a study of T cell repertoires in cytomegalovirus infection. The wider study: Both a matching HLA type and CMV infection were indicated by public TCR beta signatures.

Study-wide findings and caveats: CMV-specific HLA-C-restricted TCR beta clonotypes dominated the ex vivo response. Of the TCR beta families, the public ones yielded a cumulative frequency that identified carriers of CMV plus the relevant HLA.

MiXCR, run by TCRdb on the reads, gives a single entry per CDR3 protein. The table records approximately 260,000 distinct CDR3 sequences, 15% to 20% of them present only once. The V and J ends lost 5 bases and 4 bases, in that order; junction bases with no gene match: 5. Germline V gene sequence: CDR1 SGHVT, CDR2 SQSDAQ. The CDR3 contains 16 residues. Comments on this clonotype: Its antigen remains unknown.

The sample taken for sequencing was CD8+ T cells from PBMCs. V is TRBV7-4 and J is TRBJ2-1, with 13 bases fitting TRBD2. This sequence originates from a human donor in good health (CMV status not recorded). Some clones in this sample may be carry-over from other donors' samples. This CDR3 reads CASSVTSGGEYNEQFF. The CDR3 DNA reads TGTGCCAGCAGCGTAACTAGCGGGGGGGAATACAATGAGCAGTTCTTC.